The present TCR beta chain was sequenced within a study of shared clonotypes between healthy human individuals. Produced via immunoSEQ multiplex PCR; TCRdb's table is partial and in-frame only. Among about 1.5 million clones listed, approximately 98% were seen once. Study outcomes and limitations: When compared with the clonotypes that were shared by all four sorted-subset donors, the non-shared clonotypes turned out to have lower generation probabilities.

Notes on this clone: As yet, its antigen is unknown.

Trimming took 3 bases from V and 3 from J; bases not matched to a gene: 12. Germline CDR1 KGHSH, CDR2 LQKENI. CDR3 length: 17 residues. The origin of this receptor is a young man in good health. Sequenced input: naive CD4+ T cells sorted from blood. Subset meaning: CD45RA+ positively selected. The rearrangement joins TRBV18 to TRBJ2-3, with TRBD1 identical over 7 bases. The CDR3 DNA follows: TGTGCCAGCTCACCGACCAGACAGGGATTGGTTACAGATACGCAGTATTTT. Protein: CASSPTRQGLVTDTQYF.